This is a list of T cell receptor beta chains from one sample in a study of glioma-infiltrating T cells after dendritic cell vaccination. The repertoire was sequenced with immunoSEQ multiplex PCR; TCRdb's copy has only in-frame clones and lacks some. This table holds roughly 100,000 clones, around 90% found once. This material consisted of blood, taken after dendritic cell vaccination. These receptors originate from a human donor with glioblastoma. Both conserved end residues are part of each CDR3. Fields, in order: D gene, V gene, J gene, clone size, CDR3 protein, CDR3 DNA. A D gene is named only where the DNA matches it firmly. Clone size is stated in some rows and not others, as once, few, many or a class when expanded.

-,TRBV5-1,TRBJ1-2,-,CASSLGGVLDAGYTF,TGCGCCAGCAGCTTGGGGGGGGTGCTCGACGCTGGCTACACCTTC
TRBD1,TRBV27,TRBJ2-1,-,CASSARQGSYNEQFF,TGTGCCAGCAGTGCTCGACAGGGGTCTTACAATGAGCAGTTCTTC
-,TRBV5-4,TRBJ1-2,-,CASSLTGHYGYTF,TGTGCCAGCAGCTTGACAGGGCACTATGGCTACACCTTC
-,TRBV5-1,TRBJ1-2,-,CASSQMAAGKGYTF,TGCGCCAGCAGTCAAATGGCGGCGGGGAAGGGCTACACCTTC
TRBD1,TRBV19,TRBJ1-5,once,CASSSLNRGGNQPQHF,TGTGCCAGTAGTTCCCTTAACAGGGGTGGCAATCAGCCCCAGCATTTT
-,TRBV9,TRBJ1-4,few,CASARGGVYGEKLFF,TGTGCCAGCGCACGGGGGGGGGTATATGGCGAAAAACTGTTTTTT
-,TRBV19,TRBJ1-4,-,CASSPKGGATNEKLFF,TGTGCCAGTAGTCCGAAGGGGGGGGCAACTAATGAAAAACTGTTTTTT
TRBD2,TRBV7-9,TRBJ2-1,-,CASSQSVSGDEQFF,TGTGCCAGCAGCCAGAGTGTTAGCGGGGATGAGCAGTTCTTC
-,TRBV6-4,TRBJ1-1,-,CASSTSRGTEAFF,TGTGCCAGCAGTACGAGCAGGGGCACTGAAGCTTTCTTT
-,TRBV2,TRBJ1-1,-,CASSENRVHTEAFF,TGTGCCAGCAGTGAAAATCGGGTACACACTGAAGCTTTCTTT
-,TRBV6-1,TRBJ1-6,-,CASSPPDSLYSPLHF,TGTGCCAGCAGTCCCCCAGACAGCCTTTATTCCCCCCTCCACTTT
-,TRBV9,TRBJ1-3,-,CASADSLSSGNTIYF,TGTGCCAGTGCGGACAGCCTGAGCTCTGGAAACACCATATATTTT
TRBD2,TRBV7-9,TRBJ2-7,-,CASSLGGLAGFYEQYF,TGTGCCAGCAGCTTGGGCGGACTAGCGGGGTTCTACGAGCAGTACTTC
-,TRBV6-5,TRBJ1-6,-,CASRRAANSPLHF,TGTGCCAGCAGGCGGGCAGCCAATTCACCCCTCCACTTT
-,TRBV30,TRBJ1-2,-,CAWRDSSLSYTF,TGTGCCTGGAGGGACAGCTCCCTAAGCTACACCTTC
-,TRBV19,TRBJ1-5,-,CASSIGSENQPQHF,TGTGCCAGTAGTATTGGGTCGGAGAATCAGCCCCAGCATTTT
-,TRBV28,TRBJ1-1,-,CASIHPGIAEAFF,TGTGCCAGCATCCACCCCGGGATCGCTGAAGCTTTCTTT
TRBD1,TRBV6-1,TRBJ2-5,-,CASSSGTVPGTQYF,TGTGCCAGCAGTTCGGGGACAGTCCCCGGGACCCAGTACTTC
TRBD1,TRBV6-5,TRBJ2-7,-,CASSPDRDLLEQYF,TGTGCCAGCAGTCCGGACAGGGATCTCCTCGAGCAGTACTTC
-,TRBV7-3,TRBJ2-2,-,CASSSTSPGELFF,TGTGCCAGCAGCTCCACTAGCCCCGGGGAGCTGTTTTTT
-,TRBV6-1,TRBJ2-1,-,CASSVQGSSYNEQFF,TGTGCCAGCAGCGTACAGGGAAGCTCCTACAATGAGCAGTTCTTC
-,TRBV5-1,TRBJ1-1,-,CASSPVGGYTEAFF,TGCGCCAGCAGCCCCGTGGGGGGTTACACTGAAGCTTTCTTT
TRBD1,TRBV6-6,TRBJ1-5,-,CASAGTVSNQPQHF,TGTGCCAGCGCGGGGACAGTTAGCAATCAGCCCCAGCATTTT
TRBD1,TRBV19,TRBJ1-2,-,CASSTGGYGYTF,TGTGCCAGTAGTACAGGGGGCTATGGCTACACCTTC
-,TRBV30,TRBJ1-1,-,CAWTQRKMNTEAFF,TGTGCCTGGACTCAGCGCAAAATGAACACTGAAGCTTTCTTT
-,TRBV18,TRBJ1-3,-,CASSLGQPSSGNTIYF,TGTGCCAGCTCATTGGGACAACCCTCCTCTGGAAACACCATATATTTT
-,TRBV11-2,TRBJ2-7,-,CASSSGLSEQYF,TGTGCCAGCAGCTCGGGACTCAGCGAGCAGTACTTC
-,TRBV5-5,TRBJ1-1,-,CASSLAGNTEAFF,TGTGCCAGCAGCTTAGCGGGGAACACTGAAGCTTTCTTT
-,TRBV29-1,TRBJ1-2,-,CSVEDFRDYGYTF,TGCAGCGTTGAAGATTTCCGGGACTATGGCTACACCTTC
TRBD1,TRBV27,TRBJ1-2,-,CASSQKLGQDNYGYTF,TGTGCCAGCAGCCAAAAGTTGGGACAGGATAACTATGGCTACACCTTC
-,TRBV30,TRBJ2-1,-,CACSGATLGNEQFF,TGTGCCTGTTCTGGGGCTACTCTAGGGAATGAGCAGTTCTTC
TRBD1,TRBV19,TRBJ1-5,-,CASSIRQGDSNQPQHF,TGTGCCAGTAGTATTAGACAGGGGGATAGCAATCAGCCCCAGCATTTT
-,TRBV7-9,TRBJ2-2,-,CASSSRGRQNTGELFF,TGTGCCAGCAGCTCAAGGGGCCGACAGAACACCGGGGAGCTGTTTTTT
-,TRBV18,TRBJ1-5,-,CASSPRAGQPQHF,TGTGCCAGCTCACCCAGGGCAGGTCAGCCCCAGCATTTT
TRBD2,TRBV4-1,TRBJ2-1,-,CASSQGPFTTSENYNEQFF,TGCGCCAGCAGCCAAGGGCCCTTCACGACTAGCGAAAACTACAATGAGCAGTTCTTC
-,TRBV19,TRBJ1-2,few,CASSPMQGQGYTF,TGTGCCAGTAGCCCTATGCAGGGGCAGGGCTACACCTTC
-,TRBV12-5,TRBJ1-2,-,CASGRTGQGRGYTF,TGTGCTAGTGGGCGCACAGGGCAAGGCCGCGGCTACACCTTC
-,TRBV29-1,TRBJ1-2,-,CSVEDRDYGYTF,TGCAGCGTCGAGGACAGAGACTATGGCTACACCTTC
TRBD2,TRBV5-6,TRBJ2-2,-,CASSGTGTSATNTGELFF,TGTGCCAGCAGCGGAACCGGGACTAGCGCTACGAACACCGGGGAGCTGTTTTTT
-,TRBV12-5,TRBJ1-1,-,CASGSSAKGGEVETEAFF,TGTGCTAGTGGCTCTAGCGCAAAGGGGGGGGAGGTGGAGACTGAAGCTTTCTTT
-,TRBV18,TRBJ1-1,-,CASSPSDSEAFF,TGTGCCAGCTCACCATCCGACAGTGAAGCTTTCTTT
-,TRBV5-1,TRBJ1-2,-,CASSLNDGAYGYTF,TGCGCCAGCAGCTTGAACGACGGAGCCTATGGCTACACCTTC
TRBD1,TRBV10-3,TRBJ1-5,few,CAIQGERGNQPQHF,TGTGCCATACAGGGGGAGCGGGGCAATCAGCCCCAGCATTTT
-,TRBV7-2,TRBJ1-1,-,CASSPQRGLNTEAFF,TGTGCCAGCAGCCCCCAACGGGGATTGAACACTGAAGCTTTCTTT
TRBD2,TRBV29-1,TRBJ2-1,-,CSVGLAGLHNEQFF,TGCAGCGTCGGACTAGCGGGTTTGCACAATGAGCAGTTCTTC
TRBD1,TRBV5-4,TRBJ1-6,-,CASSLGGTANSPLHF,TGTGCCAGCAGCTTGGGGGGGACAGCGAATTCACCCCTCCACTTT
TRBD2,TRBV18,TRBJ2-5,-,CASSPPSGGLQETQYF,TGTGCCAGCTCACCACCTAGCGGGGGGCTTCAAGAGACCCAGTACTTC
-,TRBV5-1,TRBJ1-1,-,CASSLGRGNTEAFF,TGCGCCAGCAGCTTGGGCAGGGGGAACACTGAAGCTTTCTTT
-,TRBV18,TRBJ1-3,-,CASSPMTSGNTIYF,TGTGCCAGCTCACCCATGACATCTGGAAACACCATATATTTT
TRBD1,TRBV19,TRBJ1-2,-,CASSAGQGYGYTF,TGTGCCAGTAGTGCCGGACAGGGGTATGGCTACACCTTC
TRBD2,TRBV5-1,TRBJ2-7,once,CASSLELAGGGEQYF,TGCGCCAGCAGCTTGGAGTTAGCGGGAGGAGGCGAGCAGTACTTC
-,TRBV5-1,TRBJ1-2,once,CASSLGAPGDGYTF,TGCGCCAGCAGCTTGGGGGCCCCCGGGGATGGCTACACCTTC
TRBD2,TRBV5-1,TRBJ2-1,-,CASSYSIGTSVYNEQFF,TGCGCCAGCAGCTATTCGATCGGGACTAGCGTTTACAATGAGCAGTTCTTC
TRBD2,TRBV7-3,TRBJ2-3,-,CASSTGLAGRTDTQYF,TGTGCCAGCAGCACCGGACTAGCGGGGAGGACAGATACGCAGTATTTT